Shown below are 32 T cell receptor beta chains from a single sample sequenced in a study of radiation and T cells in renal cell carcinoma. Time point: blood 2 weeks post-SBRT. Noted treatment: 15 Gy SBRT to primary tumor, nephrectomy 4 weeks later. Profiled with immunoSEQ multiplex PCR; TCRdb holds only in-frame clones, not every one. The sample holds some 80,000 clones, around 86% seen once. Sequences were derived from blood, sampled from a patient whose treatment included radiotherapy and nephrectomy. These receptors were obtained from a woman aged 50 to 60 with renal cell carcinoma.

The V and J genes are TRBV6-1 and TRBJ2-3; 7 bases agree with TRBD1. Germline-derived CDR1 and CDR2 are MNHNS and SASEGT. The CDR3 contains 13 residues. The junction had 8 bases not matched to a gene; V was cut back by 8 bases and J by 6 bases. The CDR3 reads CASYRQGRDTQYF. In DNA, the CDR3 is TGTGCCAGCTATAGACAGGGCCGGGATACGCAGTATTTT.

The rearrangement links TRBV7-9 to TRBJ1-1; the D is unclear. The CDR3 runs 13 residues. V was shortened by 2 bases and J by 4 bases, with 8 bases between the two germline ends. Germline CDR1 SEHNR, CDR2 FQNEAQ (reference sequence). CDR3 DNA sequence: TGTGCCAGCAGCTTAAGGGAGGGCACTGAAGCTTTCTTT. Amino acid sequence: CASSLREGTEAFF.

The CDR3 region has the DNA TGCAGCGTTCGTTTCTCCAGCACAGATACGCAGTATTTT. Protein sequence: CSVRFSSTDTQYF. The chain is built from TRBV29-1 and TRBJ2-3; no reliable D call. The CDR3 loop spans 13 amino acids. Germline CDR1 and CDR2: SQVTM and ANQGSEA. V was cut by 5 bases and J by 0 bases, with 9 bases left in between.

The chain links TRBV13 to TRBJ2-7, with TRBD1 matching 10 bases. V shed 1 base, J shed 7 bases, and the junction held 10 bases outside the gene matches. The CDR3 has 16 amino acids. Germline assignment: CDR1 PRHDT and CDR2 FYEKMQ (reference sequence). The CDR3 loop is CASSLASTGGFVEQYF. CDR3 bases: TGTGCCAGCAGCTTAGCGTCGACAGGGGGCTTCGTAGAGCAGTACTTC.

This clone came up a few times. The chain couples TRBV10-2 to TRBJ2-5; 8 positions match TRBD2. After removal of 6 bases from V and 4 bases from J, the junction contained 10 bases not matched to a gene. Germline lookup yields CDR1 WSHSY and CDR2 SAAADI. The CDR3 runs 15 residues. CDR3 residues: CASREGAGAAETQYF. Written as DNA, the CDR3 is TGCGCCAGCAGAGAGGGAGCGGGGGCGGCAGAGACCCAGTACTTC.

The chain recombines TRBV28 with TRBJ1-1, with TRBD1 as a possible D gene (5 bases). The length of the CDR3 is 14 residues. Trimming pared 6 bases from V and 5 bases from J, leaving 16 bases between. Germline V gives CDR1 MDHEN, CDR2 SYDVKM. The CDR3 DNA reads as TGTGCCAGCAGCCGGACAAACGGGGATACTGAAGCTTTCTTT. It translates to CASSRTNGDTEAFF. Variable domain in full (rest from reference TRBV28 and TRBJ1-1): DVKVTQSSRYLVKRTGEKVFLECVQDMDHENMFWYRQDPGLGLRLIYFSYDVKMKEKGDIPEGYSVSREKKERFSLILESASTNQTSMYLCASSRTNGDTEAFFGQGTRLTVV.

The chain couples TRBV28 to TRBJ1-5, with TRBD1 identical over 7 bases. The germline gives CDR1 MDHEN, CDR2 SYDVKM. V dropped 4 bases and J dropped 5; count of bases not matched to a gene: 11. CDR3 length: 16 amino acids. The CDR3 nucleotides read TGTGCCAGCAGTTCCCCCCTGGACAGGCACGATCAGCCCCAGCATTTT. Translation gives CASSSPLDRHDQPQHF.

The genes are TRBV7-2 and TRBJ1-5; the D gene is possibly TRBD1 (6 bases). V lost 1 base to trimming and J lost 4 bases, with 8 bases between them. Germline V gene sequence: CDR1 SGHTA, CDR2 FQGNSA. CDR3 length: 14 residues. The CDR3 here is CASSLEGGNQPQHF. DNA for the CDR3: TGTGCCAGCAGCTTAGAGGGGGGGAATCAGCCCCAGCATTTT.

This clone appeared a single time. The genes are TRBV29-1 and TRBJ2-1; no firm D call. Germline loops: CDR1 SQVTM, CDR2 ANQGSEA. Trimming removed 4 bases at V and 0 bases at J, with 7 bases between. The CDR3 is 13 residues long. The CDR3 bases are TGCAGCGTTGTGTCGAGCTCCTACAATGAGCAGTTCTTC. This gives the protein CSVVSSSYNEQFF.

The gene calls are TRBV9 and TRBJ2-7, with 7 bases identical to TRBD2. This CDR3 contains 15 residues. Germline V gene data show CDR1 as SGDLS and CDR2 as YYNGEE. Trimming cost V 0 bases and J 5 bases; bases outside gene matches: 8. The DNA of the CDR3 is TGTGCCAGCAGCGTAGAGCCCGGGGGGAGTAACGAGCAGTACTTC. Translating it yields CASSVEPGGSNEQYF.

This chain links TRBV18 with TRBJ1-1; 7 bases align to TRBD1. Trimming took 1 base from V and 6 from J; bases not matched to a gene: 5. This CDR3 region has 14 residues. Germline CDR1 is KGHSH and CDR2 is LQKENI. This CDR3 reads CASSPRQGVAEAFF. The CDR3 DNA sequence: TGTGCCAGCTCACCACGGCAGGGGGTCGCTGAAGCTTTCTTT.

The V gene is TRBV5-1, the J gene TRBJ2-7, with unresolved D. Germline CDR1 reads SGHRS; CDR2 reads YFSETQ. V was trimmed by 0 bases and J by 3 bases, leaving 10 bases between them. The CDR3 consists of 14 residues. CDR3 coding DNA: TGCGCCAGCAGCTTGGGTTCAGTAGACTACGAGCAGTACTTC. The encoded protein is CASSLGSVDYEQYF.

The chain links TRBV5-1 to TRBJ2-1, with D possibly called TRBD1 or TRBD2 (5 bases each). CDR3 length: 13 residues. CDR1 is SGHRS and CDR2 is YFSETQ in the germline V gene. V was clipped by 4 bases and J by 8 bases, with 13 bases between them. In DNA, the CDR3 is TGCGCCAGCAGCGACCTAGTGGGGGATGAGCAGTTCTTC. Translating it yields CASSDLVGDEQFF.

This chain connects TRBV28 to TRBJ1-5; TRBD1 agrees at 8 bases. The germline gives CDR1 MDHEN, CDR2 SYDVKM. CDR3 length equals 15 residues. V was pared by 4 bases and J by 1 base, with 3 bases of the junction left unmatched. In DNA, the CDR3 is TGTGCCAGCAGTTGGAGACAGGGGAGCAATCAGCCCCAGCATTTT. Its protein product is CASSWRQGSNQPQHF.

DNA of the CDR3: TGTGCCAGTAGTACCGATAGCGGGGGGGCCCATGAGCAGTTCTTC. The encoded protein is CASSTDSGGAHEQFF. The chain is built from TRBV19 and TRBJ2-1, with TRBD2 matching over 11 bases. The CDR3 is 15 residues long. With V trimmed by 4 bases and J by 8 bases, 7 bases remained unmatched. Germline CDR1 LNHDA, CDR2 SQIVND (reference sequence).

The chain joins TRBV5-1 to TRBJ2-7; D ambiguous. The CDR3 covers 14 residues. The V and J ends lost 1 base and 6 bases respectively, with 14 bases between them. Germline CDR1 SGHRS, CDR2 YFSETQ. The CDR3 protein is CASSLPGGGTEQYF. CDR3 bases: TGCGCCAGCAGCTTGCCAGGCGGCGGAACCGAGCAGTACTTC. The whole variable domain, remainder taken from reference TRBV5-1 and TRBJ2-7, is KAGVTQTPRYLIKTRGQQVTLSCSPISGHRSVSWYQQTPGQGLQFLFEYFSETQRNKGNFPGRFSGRQFSNSRSEMNVSTLELGDSALYLCASSLPGGGTEQYFGPGTRLTVT.

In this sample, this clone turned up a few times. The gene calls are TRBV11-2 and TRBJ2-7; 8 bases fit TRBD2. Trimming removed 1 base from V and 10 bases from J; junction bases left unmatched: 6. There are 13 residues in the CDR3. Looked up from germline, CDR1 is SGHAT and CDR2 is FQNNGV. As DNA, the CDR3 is TGTGCCAGCAGCTTAGGGGAGCGGGAGTCCCAGTACTTC. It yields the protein CASSLGERESQYF. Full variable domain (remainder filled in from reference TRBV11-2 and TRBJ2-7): EAGVAQSPRYKIIEKRQSVAFWCNPISGHATLYWYQQILGQGPKLLIQFQNNGVVDDSQLPKDRFSAERLKGVDSTLKIQPAKLEDSAVYLCASSLGERESQYFGPGTRLTVT.

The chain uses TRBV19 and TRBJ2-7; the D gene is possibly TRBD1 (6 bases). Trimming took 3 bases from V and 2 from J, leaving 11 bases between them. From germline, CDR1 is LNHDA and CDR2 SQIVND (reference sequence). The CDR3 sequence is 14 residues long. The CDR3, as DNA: TGTGCCAGTAGTATCCCCGGACAGACCTACGAGCAGTACTTC. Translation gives CASSIPGQTYEQYF.

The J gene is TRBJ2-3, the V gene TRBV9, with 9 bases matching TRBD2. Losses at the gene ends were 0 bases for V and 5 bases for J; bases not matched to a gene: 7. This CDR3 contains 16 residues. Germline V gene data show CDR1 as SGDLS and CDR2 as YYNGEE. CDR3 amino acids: CASSVAAGGRGDTQYF. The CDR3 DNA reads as TGTGCCAGCAGCGTAGCGGCGGGGGGGCGAGGAGATACGCAGTATTTT.

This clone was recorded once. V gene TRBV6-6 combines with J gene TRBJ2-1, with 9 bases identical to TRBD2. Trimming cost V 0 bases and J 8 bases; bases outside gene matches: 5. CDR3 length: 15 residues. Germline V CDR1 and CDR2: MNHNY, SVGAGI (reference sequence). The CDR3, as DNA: TGTGCCAGCAGTTACTCTGCGGGAGGGTTCGATGAGCAGTTCTTC. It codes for CASSYSAGGFDEQFF.

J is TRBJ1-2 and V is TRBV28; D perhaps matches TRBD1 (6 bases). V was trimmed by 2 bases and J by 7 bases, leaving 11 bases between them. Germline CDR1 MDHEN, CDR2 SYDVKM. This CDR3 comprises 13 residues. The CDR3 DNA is TGTGCCAGCAGTTTAGAGGGGGTTGGTGGCTACACCTTC. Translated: CASSLEGVGGYTF.

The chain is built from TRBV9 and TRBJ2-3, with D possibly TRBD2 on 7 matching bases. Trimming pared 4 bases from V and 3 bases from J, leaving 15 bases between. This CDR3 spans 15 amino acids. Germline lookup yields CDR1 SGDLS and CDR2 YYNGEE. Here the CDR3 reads CASSPLGGGTDTQYF. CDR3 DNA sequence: TGTGCCAGCAGCCCACTAGGGGGGGGGACAGATACGCAGTATTTT. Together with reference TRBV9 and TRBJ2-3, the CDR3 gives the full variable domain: DSGVTQTPKHLITATGQRVTLRCSPRSGDLSVYWYQQSLDQGLQFLIQYYNGEERAKGNILERFSAQQFPDLHSELNLSSLELGDSALYFCASSPLGGGTDTQYFGPGTRLTVL.

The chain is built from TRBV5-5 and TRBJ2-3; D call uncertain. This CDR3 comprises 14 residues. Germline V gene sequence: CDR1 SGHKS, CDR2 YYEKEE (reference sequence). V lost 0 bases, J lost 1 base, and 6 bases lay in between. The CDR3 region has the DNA TGTGCCAGCAGCTTGGCATCGGGCACAGATACGCAGTATTTT. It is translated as CASSLASGTDTQYF. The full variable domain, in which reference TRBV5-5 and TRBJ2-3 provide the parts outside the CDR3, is DAGVTQSPTHLIKTRGQQVTLRCSPISGHKSVSWYQQVLGQGPQFIFQYYEKEERGRGNFPDRFSARQFPNYSSELNVNALLLGDSALYLCASSLASGTDTQYFGPGTRLTVL.

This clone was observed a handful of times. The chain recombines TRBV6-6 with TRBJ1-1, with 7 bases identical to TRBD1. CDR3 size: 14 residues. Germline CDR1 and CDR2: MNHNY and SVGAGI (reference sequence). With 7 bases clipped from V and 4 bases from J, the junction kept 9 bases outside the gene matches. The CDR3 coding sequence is TGTGCCAGCAAAGTCCTTCAGGGGGGCACTGAAGCTTTCTTT. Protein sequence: CASKVLQGGTEAFF.

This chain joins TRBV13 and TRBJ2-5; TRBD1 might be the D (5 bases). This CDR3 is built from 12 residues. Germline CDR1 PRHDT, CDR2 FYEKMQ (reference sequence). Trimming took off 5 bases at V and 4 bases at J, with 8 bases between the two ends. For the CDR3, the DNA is TGTGCCAGCAGCAGGGGAACAGAGACCCAGTACTTC. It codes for CASSRGTETQYF. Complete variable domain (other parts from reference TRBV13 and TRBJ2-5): AAGVIQSPRHLIKEKRETATLKCYPIPRHDTVYWYQQGPGQDPQFLISFYEKMQSDKGSIPDRFSAQQFSDYHSELNMSSLELGDSALYFCASSRGTETQYFGPGTRLLVL.

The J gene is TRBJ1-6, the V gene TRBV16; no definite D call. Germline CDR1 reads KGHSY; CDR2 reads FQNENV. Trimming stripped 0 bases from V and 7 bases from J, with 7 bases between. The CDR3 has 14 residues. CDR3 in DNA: TGTGCCAGCAGCCAATCGGGCACAAATTCACCCCTCCACTTT. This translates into CASSQSGTNSPLHF.

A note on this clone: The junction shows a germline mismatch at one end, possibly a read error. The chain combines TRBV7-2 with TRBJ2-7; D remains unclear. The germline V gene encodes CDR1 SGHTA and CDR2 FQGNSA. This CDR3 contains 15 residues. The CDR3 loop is CAGSLGPLSSYEQYF. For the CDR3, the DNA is TGTGCCGGCAGCTTAGGGCCCCTTAGCTCCTACGAGCAGTACTTC.

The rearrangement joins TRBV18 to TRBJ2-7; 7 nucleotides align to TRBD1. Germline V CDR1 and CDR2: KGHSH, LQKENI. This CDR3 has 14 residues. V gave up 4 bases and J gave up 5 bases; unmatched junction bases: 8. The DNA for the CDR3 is TGTGCCAGCTCACAGGGACAGAACTTGGACGAGCAGTACTTC. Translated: CASSQGQNLDEQYF.

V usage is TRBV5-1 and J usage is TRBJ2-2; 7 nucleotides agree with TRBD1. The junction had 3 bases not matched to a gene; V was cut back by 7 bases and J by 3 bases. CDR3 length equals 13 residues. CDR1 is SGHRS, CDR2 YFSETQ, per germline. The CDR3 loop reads CASRGTDTGELFF. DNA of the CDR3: TGCGCCAGCCGAGGGACAGACACCGGGGAGCTGTTTTTT. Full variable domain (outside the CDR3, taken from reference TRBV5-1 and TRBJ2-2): KAGVTQTPRYLIKTRGQQVTLSCSPISGHRSVSWYQQTPGQGLQFLFEYFSETQRNKGNFPGRFSGRQFSNSRSEMNVSTLELGDSALYLCASRGTDTGELFFGEGSRLTVL.

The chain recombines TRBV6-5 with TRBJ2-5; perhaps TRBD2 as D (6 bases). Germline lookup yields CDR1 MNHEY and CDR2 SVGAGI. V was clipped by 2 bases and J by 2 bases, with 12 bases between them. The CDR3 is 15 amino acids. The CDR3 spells CASSYGGNDQETQYF. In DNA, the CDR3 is TGTGCCAGCAGTTACGGCGGGAACGATCAAGAGACCCAGTACTTC.

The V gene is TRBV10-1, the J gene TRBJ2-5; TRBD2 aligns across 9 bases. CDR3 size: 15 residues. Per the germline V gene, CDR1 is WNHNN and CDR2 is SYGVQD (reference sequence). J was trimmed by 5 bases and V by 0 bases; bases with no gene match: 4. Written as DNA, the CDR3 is TGCGCCAGCAGTGAGTCCGGGACTAGCTTTGAGACCCAGTACTTC. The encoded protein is CASSESGTSFETQYF.

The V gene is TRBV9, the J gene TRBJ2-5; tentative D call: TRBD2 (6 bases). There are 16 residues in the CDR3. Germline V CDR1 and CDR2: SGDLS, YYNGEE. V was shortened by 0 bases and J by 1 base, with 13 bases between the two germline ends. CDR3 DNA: TGTGCCAGCAGCGTAGGGCCGGGGGATGTCCAAGAGACCCAGTACTTC. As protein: CASSVGPGDVQETQYF.